This T cell receptor (beta chain) was observed in a study of cytomegalovirus exposure and HLA in healthy donors. Per the germline V gene, CDR1 is SGHVS and CDR2 is FNYEAQ. CDR3 size: 17 residues. V dropped 1 base and J dropped 0 bases, with 15 bases sitting between them. Primers for the PCR totalled 60 Vbeta and 13 Jbeta. Some clones are missing from TCRdb's copy, which holds only in-frame ones; the method was immunoSEQ multiplex PCR. The profile covers around 120,000 clones, with less than 20% appearing a single time and 1.9% taken by the ten largest. This clone has a handful of counts. The antigen is not known. Regarding the study as a whole: Most TCR sequences were seen very rarely across donors, but some public TCRs occurred in many. A later analysis reportedly found that, within productive TCRs, an Asian-associated ancestry cluster had fewer N-insertions than the mean observed across the approximately 670 donors.

The receptor comes from a woman younger than 35 in good health and CMV-seronegative. The rearrangement links TRBV7-6 to TRBJ2-5, with unresolved D. The sample consisted of PBMCs. In nucleotides, the CDR3 is TGTGCCAGCAGCTTAGTGTTCCAGACCGGGTACCAAGAGACCCAGTACTTC. Translation: CASSLVFQTGYQETQYF.